The rows below give T cell receptor beta chains drawn from one sample of a study of cytomegalovirus exposure and HLA in healthy donors. Profiled with immunoSEQ multiplex PCR; TCRdb holds only in-frame clones, not every one. The profile shows some 130,000 clones, 74% of them singletons. Sequenced: PBMCs. These receptors all come from a male donor in good health and CMV-seronegative. CDR3s include the opening cysteine and the closing phenylalanine or tryptophan. The D gene is left open where the match is weak. The listing skips clone size in some rows; elsewhere it reads once, few, many or a size class.

J | D | size | V | CDR3 | DNA
TRBJ2-5 | TRBD2 | - | TRBV7-2 | CASSLDRGRGETQYF | TGTGCCAGCAGCTTAGACCGCGGGAGGGGGGAGACCCAGTACTTC
TRBJ2-7 | - | - | TRBV6-5 | CASSKRGLNYEQYF | TGTGCCAGCAGTAAACGGGGTCTGAACTACGAGCAGTACTTC
TRBJ2-5 | TRBD2 | - | TRBV4-1 | CASSQVHGGVIKETQYF | TGCGCCAGCAGCCAAGTCCACGGGGGGGTGATAAAAGAGACCCAGTACTTC
TRBJ2-7 | - | - | TRBV4-1 | CASSQDRPSSYEQYF | TGCGCCAGCAGCCAAGACAGGCCCAGCTCCTACGAGCAGTACTTC
TRBJ1-1 | TRBD1 | - | TRBV15 | CATSSKTGGNTEAFF | TGTGCCACCAGCAGTAAAACAGGGGGGAACACTGAAGCTTTCTTT
TRBJ2-3 | TRBD2 | - | TRBV7-3 | CASSLLPRGGRNTDTQYF | TGTGCCAGCAGCTTATTACCTCGGGGCGGGAGAAACACAGATACGCAGTATTTT
TRBJ1-3 | TRBD1 | - | TRBV7-2 | CASSAQGASFATIYF | TGTGCCAGCAGCGCACAGGGGGCCAGTTTTGCCACCATATATTTT
TRBJ1-5 | TRBD1 | - | TRBV19 | CASSNGAGGGQPQHF | TGTGCCAGTAGTAATGGTGCAGGGGGCGGGCAGCCCCAGCATTTT
TRBJ2-1 | - | - | TRBV7-2 | CASSLDSTSSYNEQFF | TGTGCCAGCAGCTTAGACAGCACTAGCAGTTACAATGAGCAGTTCTTC
TRBJ1-5 | - | - | TRBV7-2 | CASSLDTGSWQPQHF | TGTGCCAGCAGCTTGGACACAGGGTCTTGGCAGCCCCAGCATTTT
TRBJ1-1 | TRBD1 | few | TRBV10-3 | CAISGQGDNTEAFF | TGTGCCATCAGTGGACAGGGGGACAACACTGAAGCTTTCTTT
TRBJ2-3 | TRBD1 | - | TRBV7-9 | CSSSLPQGETDAQYF | TGTTCCAGCAGCTTACCTCAGGGGGAAACAGATGCGCAGTATTTT
TRBJ2-2 | - | - | TRBV5-1 | CASSLYVGMNARELFF | TGCGCCAGCAGCTTGTATGTCGGGATGAACGCCAGGGAGCTGTTTTTT
TRBJ2-7 | - | - | TRBV9 | CASSVAGTRDYEQYF | TGTGCCAGCAGCGTAGCTGGGACACGGGACTACGAGCAGTACTTC
TRBJ1-3 | - | - | TRBV15 | CATSRGDTGNTIYF | TGTGCCACCAGCAGGGGGGACACCGGAAACACCATATATTTT
TRBJ2-1 | - | - | TRBV15 | CATSFPPGAVNEQFF | TGTGCCACCAGCTTTCCCCCAGGGGCCGTAAATGAGCAGTTCTTC
TRBJ2-1 | TRBD2 | - | TRBV18 | CASSPPSGREGQVEQFF | TGTGCCAGCTCACCGCCTAGCGGGCGGGAGGGCCAGGTTGAGCAGTTCTTC
TRBJ1-4 | - | - | TRBV7-2 | CASSLRGEKLFF | TGTGCCAGCAGCTTGAGGGGGGAAAAACTGTTTTTT
TRBJ1-1 | - | - | TRBV23-1 | CASSQCPGGTEAFF | TGCGCCAGCAGTCAATGTCCTGGAGGAACTGAAGCTTTCTTT
TRBJ2-1 | TRBD1 | few | TRBV5-6 | CASSSRDSYNEQFF | TGTGCCAGCAGCTCCCGGGACAGCTACAATGAGCAGTTCTTC
TRBJ2-3 | - | - | TRBV5-4 | CASSPSSGVQGTDTQYF | TGTGCCAGCAGCCCCTCTTCAGGGGTCCAAGGCACAGATACGCAGTATTTT
TRBJ1-5 | TRBD1 | - | TRBV10-2 | CASSDWTGPNQPQHF | TGCGCCAGCAGTGACTGGACAGGGCCCAATCAGCCCCAGCATTTT
TRBJ2-3 | TRBD2 | - | TRBV19 | CASSGTSGGARDTQYF | TGTGCCAGTAGTGGAACTAGCGGGGGGGCCAGAGATACGCAGTATTTT
TRBJ2-3 | TRBD1 | - | TRBV5-4 | CASSARDSYTDTQYF | TGTGCCAGCAGCGCACGGGACAGCTACACAGATACGCAGTATTTT
TRBJ1-6 | - | few | TRBV11-2 | CASSLGRGSGNSPLHF | TGTGCCAGCAGTTTGGGGAGGGGGTCAGGTAATTCACCCCTCCACTTT
TRBJ2-3 | - | - | TRBV19 | CASSIALAADTQYF | TGTGCCAGTAGTATAGCACTAGCTGCAGATACGCAGTATTTT
TRBJ2-1 | TRBD2 | - | TRBV4-2 | CASSQEGLAGAYNEQFF | TGTGCCAGCAGCCAAGAGGGACTAGCGGGAGCCTACAATGAGCAGTTCTTC
TRBJ2-5 | TRBD2 | once | TRBV19 | CASSTGTRGGQETQYF | TGTGCCAGTAGTACCGGGACTAGGGGAGGCCAAGAGACCCAGTACTTC
TRBJ2-3 | TRBD2 | - | TRBV5-6 | CASSLIRGGRTDTQYF | TGTGCCAGCAGCTTGATCCGGGGGGGCAGGACAGATACGCAGTATTTT
TRBJ1-6 | TRBD1 | - | TRBV9 | CASSADRGWNSPLHF | TGTGCCAGCAGCGCGGACAGGGGGTGGAATTCACCCCTCCACTTT
TRBJ1-3 | - | - | TRBV14 | CASSQIVNSGNTIYF | TGTGCCAGCAGCCAAATTGTCAACTCTGGAAACACCATATATTTT
TRBJ1-4 | TRBD1 | - | TRBV4-3 | CASSQGDRGRLEKLFF | TGCGCCAGCAGCCAAGGAGACAGGGGGCGATTAGAAAAACTGTTTTTT
TRBJ2-7 | - | - | TRBV5-5 | CASAGGQGLYEQYF | TGTGCCTCCGCCGGGGGGCAGGGACTCTACGAGCAGTACTTC
TRBJ1-1 | TRBD1 | - | TRBV7-8 | CASSVTGVTEAFF | TGTGCCAGCAGCGTAACAGGGGTCACTGAAGCTTTCTTT
TRBJ2-1 | TRBD1 | few | TRBV6-1 | CASRNQDRVYEQFF | TGTGCCAGCAGGAACCAAGACAGGGTGTATGAGCAGTTCTTC
TRBJ2-1 | - | - | TRBV9 | CASSVASSSYNEQFF | TGTGCCAGCAGCGTAGCTAGCAGTTCCTACAATGAGCAGTTCTTC
TRBJ1-2 | TRBD1 | - | TRBV30 | CAWSVNRGQGYTF | TGTGCCTGGAGTGTAAATAGGGGGCAAGGCTACACCTTC
TRBJ2-5 | - | - | TRBV7-8 | CASAARRLSQETQYF | TGTGCCAGCGCGGCTCGTCGGCTATCTCAAGAGACCCAGTACTTC
TRBJ2-7 | - | - | TRBV30 | CASKDRNYYEQYF | TGTGCCAGTAAAGACAGGAATTACTACGAGCAGTACTTC
TRBJ2-3 | - | - | TRBV5-1 | CASSSGTGSGSTDTQYF | TGCGCCAGCAGCTCCGGGACCGGGAGCGGGAGCACAGATACGCAGTATTTT
TRBJ2-7 | TRBD1 | - | TRBV4-1 | CASSQDRGYEQYF | TGCGCCAGCAGCCAGGACAGGGGATACGAGCAGTACTTC
TRBJ1-5 | TRBD1 | - | TRBV5-5 | CASSQDRGPNQPQHF | TGCGCCAGCAGCCAAGACAGGGGGCCTAATCAGCCCCAGCATTTT
TRBJ1-6 | - | - | TRBV6-4 | CASSDRGGSPLHF | TGTGCCAGCAGTGACAGGGGTGGATCACCCCTCCACTTT
TRBJ2-7 | - | - | TRBV29-1 | CSGYQGRLYF | TGCAGCGGGTATCAGGGCCGTCTATACTTC
TRBJ2-3 | TRBD2 | - | TRBV5-1 | CASRLYGSGGAADTQYF | TGCGCCAGCAGGTTGTACGGTAGCGGGGGGGCTGCAGATACGCAGTATTTT
TRBJ2-5 | TRBD1 | - | TRBV5-8 | CASSLGTGKYQQYF | TGTGCCAGCAGCTTGGGGACAGGGAAGTATCAGCAGTACTTC